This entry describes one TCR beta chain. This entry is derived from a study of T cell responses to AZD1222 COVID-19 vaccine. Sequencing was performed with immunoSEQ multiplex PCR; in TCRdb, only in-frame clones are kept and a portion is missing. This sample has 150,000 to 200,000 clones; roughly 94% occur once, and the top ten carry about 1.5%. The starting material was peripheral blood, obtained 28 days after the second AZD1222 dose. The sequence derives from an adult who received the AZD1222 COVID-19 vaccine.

CDR3 region: CASSLGRGGQPYEQYF. In DNA form, the CDR3 reads TGTGCCAGCAGCTTAGGTCGGGGGGGGCAACCCTACGAGCAGTACTTC. The chain uses TRBV7-2 and TRBJ2-7, with 8 positions matching TRBD2. CDR1 SGHTA and CDR2 FQGNSA come from the germline V gene. The CDR3 totals 16 residues. V lost 1 base, J lost 2 bases, and 7 bases stayed unmatched.